In this sample, the clone carrying this T cell receptor beta chain turned up once. The sample originates from a study of shared clonotypes between healthy human individuals. Germline-derived CDR1 and CDR2 are ENHRY and SYGVKD. The CDR3 contains 18 residues. J gave up 6 bases and V 2 bases, and 6 bases lay outside the gene matches. Clones were read by immunoSEQ multiplex PCR, and TCRdb kept only the in-frame ones, dropping some. The data hold 550,000 to 600,000 clones, with roughly four fifths observed a single time. This sequence joins TRBV10-3 and TRBJ2-2, with 16 bases fitting TRBD2. This sequence originates from a woman aged 40-49 years in good health. Some clones in this sample may be carry-over from other donors' samples. Sample: PBMCs. The DNA of the CDR3 is TGTGCCATCAGTGAGGGGACTAGCGGGAGGGCCGAGGCCGGGGAGCTGTTTTTT. Protein: CAISEGTSGRAEAGELFF.